The source of this TCR beta chain is a study of regulatory T cells in long-lasting Graves disease. With regard to this clonotype: This is likely an artifact of a read error, given a far larger clone one base away.

Trimming left V 6 bases short and J 7 bases short, with 15 bases between. The V gene's germline CDR1 is SGHAT and CDR2 FQNNGV. CDR3 length: 14 amino acids. Libraries of TCR beta came from iRepertoire HTBI primers plus Arm-PCR of CDR3 regions. TCRdb ran MiXCR on the multiplex PCR reads and lists one entry per CDR3 protein. In the table there are roughly 220,000 distinct CDR3 sequences, roughly 18% of which are singletons. Indicated time point: newly diagnosed GD, antithyroid drugs for less than 3 months. The TCR library was made from RNA that had been extracted from PBMCs in TRIzol. Sequenced here: peripheral blood mononuclear cells (PBMCs), sampled at new diagnosis, from a patient treated with antithyroid drugs. This chain links TRBV11-2 with TRBJ1-4; D is undetermined. This receptor was taken from a female donor with Graves disease. The CDR3 spells CASSNKALPEKLFF. In DNA form, the CDR3 reads TGTGCCAGCAGTAACAAGGCTCTACCTGAAAAACTGTTTTTT.